This T cell receptor (beta chain) was identified in a study of graft-versus-host responses after intestinal transplantation. Turning to the study itself: Recipients received multivisceral, liver-intestinal, or isolated intestinal transplants. Recipients uniformly received anti-thymocyte globulin induction, followed by tacrolimus and steroids for two to four years.

Turning to this clone: Its target is unknown.

This CDR3 is 14 amino acids long. V was shortened by 5 bases and J by 2 bases, with 13 bases between the two germline ends. Per germline, CDR1 SGHAT and CDR2 FQNNGV. The table came from immunoSEQ multiplex PCR; TCRdb's copy has only in-frame clones and leaves some out. The sample gives over 90,000 clones, 93% of which show up once; 1% to 1.5% is in the top ten. The sample here was unstimulated CD8+ T cells sorted from spleen or lymph node cells, taken before intestinal transplant. The sequence came from a human donor who received an intestinal transplant. The V gene is TRBV11-2, the J gene TRBJ2-7; D is uncertain. Here the CDR3 DNA reads TGTGCCAGCAGCCCTAGGACGGCTACCTACGAGCAGTACTTC. It specifies CASSPRTATYEQYF.